This T cell receptor beta chain originates from a study of vaccination and CD4 T cells after COVID-19. The overall study: The authors gave control cultures a CEFX pool, an HIV-1 Nef pool, or no peptide.

The assay that was used to sequence DNA from cultured CD4+ T cells was the Oncomine TCR Beta short-read assay. In TCRdb, the PCR reads were re-called with MiXCR into one record per CDR3 protein. Of about 26,000 distinct CDR3 sequences in the sample, roughly two fifths were seen once. The CDR3 covers 16 residues. Germline lookup yields CDR1 SGHNT and CDR2 YYREEE (reference sequence). V was cut by 5 bases and J by 0 bases, with 12 bases left in between. General study points: The median SARS-CoV-2-reactive clonotype number increased from around 21 to 38, without statistical significance.

Treatment in this sample: approximately 10-day PBMC culture with coronavirus spike peptide pools or control peptides (ViraFEST assay). About this clonotype: Antigen specificity is unknown.

Sequencing input: CD4+ T cells from blood, cultured in vitro. The chain is built from TRBV5-4 and TRBJ2-6, with unresolved D. The TCR comes from a human donor who had recovered from COVID-19. This chain's CDR3 is CASRPPHSSGANVLTF. CDR3 nucleotide sequence: TGTGCCAGCAGACCTCCACATAGCTCTGGGGCCAACGTCCTGACTTTC.